The rows below give T cell receptor beta chains drawn from one sample of a study of cytotoxic CD8 clonotypes in ibrutinib-treated CLL. TCRdb's copy holds only in-frame clones and misses some; the assay was immunoSEQ multiplex PCR. The top ten hold roughly 47% of the sample, which has about 25,000 clones, 55% to 70% seen once. Sequencing used PBMCs, obtained at disease progression, from a patient treated with ibrutinib. The receptors were gathered from a human donor with chronic lymphocytic leukemia. The CDR3 runs from the conserved cysteine through the conserved F or W. Fields, in order: CDR3 protein, CDR3 DNA, D gene, V gene, clone size, J gene. The D gene is left open where the match is weak. Clone size, where shown, is once, few, many, or a class for clones that have expanded.

cdr3_aa: CASSPSSIPYNSPLHF
cdr3_nt: TGTGCCAGCTCACCGTCCTCCATTCCCTATAATTCACCCCTCCACTTT
d_call: NA
v_call: TRBV18
clone_size: NA
j_call: TRBJ1-6

cdr3_aa: CASSLGGGELFF
cdr3_nt: TGTGCCAGCAGCTTGGGGGGAGGGGAGCTGTTTTTT
d_call: NA
v_call: TRBV5-4
clone_size: once
j_call: TRBJ2-2

cdr3_aa: CATPQGNTGELFF
cdr3_nt: TGTGCCACCCCACAGGGAAACACCGGGGAGCTGTTTTTT
d_call: NA
v_call: TRBV19
clone_size: few
j_call: TRBJ2-2

cdr3_aa: CASSYTGDANSPLHF
cdr3_nt: TGTGCCAGCAGTTACACGGGGGACGCTAATTCACCCCTCCACTTT
d_call: NA
v_call: TRBV6-5
clone_size: NA
j_call: TRBJ1-6

cdr3_aa: CASSYSRTGVTSPLHF
cdr3_nt: TGTGCCAGCAGTTACTCGAGGACAGGGGTTACTTCACCCCTCCACTTT
d_call: TRBD1
v_call: TRBV6-5
clone_size: few
j_call: TRBJ1-6

cdr3_aa: CASTDRGPGELFF
cdr3_nt: TGTGCCAGCACCGACAGGGGTCCCGGGGAGCTGTTTTTT
d_call: TRBD1
v_call: TRBV6-5
clone_size: NA
j_call: TRBJ2-2

cdr3_aa: CASSRGYEQYF
cdr3_nt: TGTGCCAGCTCCCGGGGGTACGAGCAGTACTTC
d_call: NA
v_call: TRBV5-6
clone_size: few
j_call: TRBJ2-7

cdr3_aa: CAISEFREGTEAFF
cdr3_nt: TGTGCCATCAGTGAATTCAGGGAGGGCACTGAAGCTTTCTTT
d_call: NA
v_call: TRBV10-3
clone_size: once
j_call: TRBJ1-1

cdr3_aa: CASSPNRGPLPQHF
cdr3_nt: TGTGCCAGCAGCCCCAACAGGGGCCCCCTTCCCCAGCATTTT
d_call: TRBD1
v_call: TRBV6-5
clone_size: NA
j_call: TRBJ1-5

cdr3_aa: CASSQDWRVNTEAFF
cdr3_nt: TGCGCCAGCAGCCAAGATTGGAGGGTGAACACTGAAGCTTTCTTT
d_call: NA
v_call: TRBV4-3
clone_size: once
j_call: TRBJ1-1

cdr3_aa: CAIMEGNTGELFF
cdr3_nt: TGTGCCATTATGGAGGGGAACACCGGGGAGCTGTTTTTT
d_call: NA
v_call: TRBV6-5
clone_size: NA
j_call: TRBJ2-2

cdr3_aa: CASSLHNSPLHF
cdr3_nt: TGTGCCAGCAGCTTACATAATTCACCCCTCCACTTT
d_call: NA
v_call: TRBV11-3
clone_size: NA
j_call: TRBJ1-6

cdr3_aa: CASSLAGPNTGELFF
cdr3_nt: TGTGCCAGCAGCTTAGCGGGACCGAACACCGGGGAGCTGTTTTTT
d_call: NA
v_call: TRBV7-3
clone_size: NA
j_call: TRBJ2-2

cdr3_aa: CASWGAGNGYTF
cdr3_nt: TGTGCCAGTTGGGGGGCAGGGAATGGCTACACCTTC
d_call: NA
v_call: TRBV19
clone_size: few
j_call: TRBJ1-2

cdr3_aa: CASSIEGRGYQPQHF
cdr3_nt: TGTGCCAGTAGTATAGAGGGCAGGGGGTATCAGCCCCAGCATTTT
d_call: TRBD1
v_call: TRBV19
clone_size: NA
j_call: TRBJ1-5

cdr3_aa: CASSAGQLVLTNYGYTF
cdr3_nt: TGCGCCAGCAGCGCGGGACAGCTAGTTTTGACTAACTATGGCTACACCTTC
d_call: TRBD1
v_call: TRBV5-1
clone_size: NA
j_call: TRBJ1-2

cdr3_aa: CASSISGGQGGNEQFF
cdr3_nt: TGTGCCAGTAGTATATCCGGTGGACAGGGTGGCAATGAGCAGTTCTTC
d_call: TRBD1
v_call: TRBV19
clone_size: NA
j_call: TRBJ2-1

cdr3_aa: CASSLLTRPQHF
cdr3_nt: TGTGCCAGCAGCTTACTAACTCGGCCCCAGCATTTT
d_call: NA
v_call: TRBV25-1
clone_size: once
j_call: TRBJ1-5

cdr3_aa: CASSLGQGGIQPQHF
cdr3_nt: TGTGCCAGCAGCTTAGGTCAGGGAGGTATTCAGCCCCAGCATTTT
d_call: NA
v_call: TRBV7-9
clone_size: few
j_call: TRBJ1-5

cdr3_aa: CASRRGGTGELFF
cdr3_nt: TGTGCCAGCAGGCGCGGGGGCACCGGGGAGCTGTTTTTT
d_call: TRBD2
v_call: TRBV27
clone_size: NA
j_call: TRBJ2-2

cdr3_aa: CASSLAGWAAARNNYGYTF
cdr3_nt: TGTGCCAGCAGCTTGGCCGGGTGGGCAGCCGCACGTAACAACTATGGCTACACCTTC
d_call: NA
v_call: TRBV5-8
clone_size: few
j_call: TRBJ1-2

cdr3_aa: CASSYSGGSGNTIYF
cdr3_nt: TGTGCCAGCAGTTACTCGGGGGGGTCTGGAAACACCATATATTTT
d_call: NA
v_call: TRBV6-5
clone_size: NA
j_call: TRBJ1-3

cdr3_aa: CASSIADRPGYTF
cdr3_nt: TGTGCCAGTAGTATAGCGGACAGACCTGGCTACACCTTC
d_call: NA
v_call: TRBV19
clone_size: NA
j_call: TRBJ1-2

cdr3_aa: CASSLGAGPWDNEQFF
cdr3_nt: TGTGCCAGCAGTTTAGGAGCTGGCCCTTGGGACAATGAGCAGTTCTTC
d_call: NA
v_call: TRBV27
clone_size: NA
j_call: TRBJ2-1

cdr3_aa: CASSPRPQETQYF
cdr3_nt: TGTGCCAGCAGCCCTAGACCACAAGAGACCCAGTACTTC
d_call: NA
v_call: TRBV5-4
clone_size: NA
j_call: TRBJ2-5

cdr3_aa: CASSVGTGDSSIYGYTF
cdr3_nt: TGTGCCAGCAGCGTAGGGACAGGGGATTCATCCATCTATGGCTACACCTTC
d_call: TRBD1
v_call: TRBV9
clone_size: NA
j_call: TRBJ1-2

cdr3_aa: CASSLSGGNTEAFF
cdr3_nt: TGTGCCAGCAGCTTAAGTGGCGGTAACACTGAAGCTTTCTTT
d_call: NA
v_call: TRBV7-3
clone_size: NA
j_call: TRBJ1-1

cdr3_aa: CASSLVLNTGELFF
cdr3_nt: TGTGCCAGCAGCCTCGTTCTGAACACCGGGGAGCTGTTTTTT
d_call: NA
v_call: TRBV14
clone_size: NA
j_call: TRBJ2-2

cdr3_aa: CASSLADERLYGYTF
cdr3_nt: TGTGCCAGCAGCTTAGCGGATGAAAGGCTCTATGGCTACACCTTC
d_call: NA
v_call: TRBV7-2
clone_size: NA
j_call: TRBJ1-2

cdr3_aa: CASSLAPSPSYEQYF
cdr3_nt: TGTGCCAGCAGCTTAGCGCCCAGCCCCTCCTACGAGCAGTACTTC
d_call: NA
v_call: TRBV7-8
clone_size: NA
j_call: TRBJ2-7

cdr3_aa: CSAAGAGGTQETQYF
cdr3_nt: TGCAGCGCCGCGGGTGCGGGGGGTACTCAAGAGACCCAGTACTTC
d_call: TRBD2
v_call: TRBV29-1
clone_size: NA
j_call: TRBJ2-5

cdr3_aa: CAISEAGRQGEQYF
cdr3_nt: TGTGCCATCAGTGAAGCGGGCAGGCAGGGGGAGCAGTACTTC
d_call: NA
v_call: TRBV10-3
clone_size: NA
j_call: TRBJ2-7

cdr3_aa: CASSQVAGNEQYF
cdr3_nt: TGCGCCAGCAGCCAAGTGGCGGGAAACGAGCAGTACTTC
d_call: NA
v_call: TRBV4-3
clone_size: few
j_call: TRBJ2-7

cdr3_aa: CASSYSGTGELFF
cdr3_nt: TGTGCCAGCAGTTACTCGGGAACCGGGGAGCTGTTTTTT
d_call: NA
v_call: TRBV6-5
clone_size: NA
j_call: TRBJ2-2

cdr3_aa: CASRSRPGANTEAFF
cdr3_nt: TGTGCCAGCAGATCCCGTCCCGGAGCCAACACTGAAGCTTTCTTT
d_call: NA
v_call: TRBV5-4
clone_size: once
j_call: TRBJ1-1

cdr3_aa: CAIRYSRTDYGYTF
cdr3_nt: TGTGCCATCAGGTACAGTAGGACGGATTATGGCTACACCTTC
d_call: NA
v_call: TRBV10-3
clone_size: NA
j_call: TRBJ1-2

cdr3_aa: CAISPGTGDPYNEQFF
cdr3_nt: TGTGCCATCAGTCCCGGGACAGGGGACCCCTACAATGAGCAGTTCTTC
d_call: TRBD1
v_call: TRBV10-3
clone_size: once
j_call: TRBJ2-1

cdr3_aa: CASSRVAGYEQYF
cdr3_nt: TGTGCCAGCTCACGGGTAGCTGGGTACGAGCAGTACTTC
d_call: NA
v_call: TRBV18
clone_size: NA
j_call: TRBJ2-7

cdr3_aa: CASSSQGPSTDTQYF
cdr3_nt: TGTGCCAGCAGTTCGCAGGGGCCCAGCACAGATACGCAGTATTTT
d_call: NA
v_call: TRBV6-6
clone_size: NA
j_call: TRBJ2-3

cdr3_aa: CASRGEQGIYGYTF
cdr3_nt: TGTGCCAGCAGGGGGGAACAGGGGATCTATGGCTACACCTTC
d_call: TRBD1
v_call: TRBV2
clone_size: few
j_call: TRBJ1-2

cdr3_aa: CASSLGVSYEQYF
cdr3_nt: TGTGCCAGCAGCCTAGGTGTCTCCTACGAGCAGTACTTC
d_call: NA
v_call: TRBV7-2
clone_size: NA
j_call: TRBJ2-7

cdr3_aa: CASRTGMGNQPQHF
cdr3_nt: TGTGCCAGTAGAACAGGGATGGGAAATCAGCCCCAGCATTTT
d_call: NA
v_call: TRBV19
clone_size: NA
j_call: TRBJ1-5

cdr3_aa: CASSYTGEARTEAFF
cdr3_nt: TGTGCCAGCAGCTATACAGGGGAGGCCCGGACTGAAGCTTTCTTT
d_call: TRBD1
v_call: TRBV7-9
clone_size: NA
j_call: TRBJ1-1

cdr3_aa: CASSPGTGGDGYTF
cdr3_nt: TGTGCCAGCTCCCCAGGGACAGGTGGGGATGGCTACACCTTC
d_call: TRBD1
v_call: TRBV18
clone_size: NA
j_call: TRBJ1-2

cdr3_aa: CASSVAGTHTDTQYF
cdr3_nt: TGTGCCAGCAGCGTAGCAGGGACACACACAGATACGCAGTATTTT
d_call: NA
v_call: TRBV9
clone_size: NA
j_call: TRBJ2-3

cdr3_aa: CSVERDRGLETQYF
cdr3_nt: TGCAGCGTTGAGCGGGACAGGGGGCTAGAGACCCAGTACTTC
d_call: TRBD1
v_call: TRBV29-1
clone_size: NA
j_call: TRBJ2-5